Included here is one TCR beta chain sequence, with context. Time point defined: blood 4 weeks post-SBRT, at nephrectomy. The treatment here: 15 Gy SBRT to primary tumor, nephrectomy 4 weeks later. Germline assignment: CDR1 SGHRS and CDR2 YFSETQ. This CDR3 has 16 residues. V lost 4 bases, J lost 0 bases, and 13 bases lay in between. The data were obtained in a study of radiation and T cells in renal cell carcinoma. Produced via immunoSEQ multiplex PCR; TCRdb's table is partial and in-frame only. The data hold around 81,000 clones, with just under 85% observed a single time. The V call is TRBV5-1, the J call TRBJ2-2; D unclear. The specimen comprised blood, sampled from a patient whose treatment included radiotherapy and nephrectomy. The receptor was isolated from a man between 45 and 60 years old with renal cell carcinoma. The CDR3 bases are TGCGCCAGCAGCCCCTATTCGGACGCGAACACCGGGGAGCTGTTTTTT. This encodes CASSPYSDANTGELFF.